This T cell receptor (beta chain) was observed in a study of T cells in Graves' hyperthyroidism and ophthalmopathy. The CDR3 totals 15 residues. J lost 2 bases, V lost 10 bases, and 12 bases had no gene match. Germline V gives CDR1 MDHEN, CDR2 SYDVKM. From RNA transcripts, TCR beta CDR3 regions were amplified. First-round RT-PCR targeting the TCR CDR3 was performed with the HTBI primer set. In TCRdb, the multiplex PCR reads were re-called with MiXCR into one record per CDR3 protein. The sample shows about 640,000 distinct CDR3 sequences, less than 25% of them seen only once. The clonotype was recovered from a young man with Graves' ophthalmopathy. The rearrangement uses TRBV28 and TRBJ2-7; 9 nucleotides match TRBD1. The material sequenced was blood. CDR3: CATDLGGQGTYEQYF. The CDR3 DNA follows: TGTGCCACCGACCTTGGGGGACAGGGTACCTACGAGCAGTACTTC. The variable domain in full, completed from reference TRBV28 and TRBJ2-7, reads DVKVTQSSRYLVKRTGEKVFLECVQDMDHENMFWYRQDPGLGLRLIYFSYDVKMKEKGDIPEGYSVSREKKERFSLILESASTNQTSMYLCATDLGGQGTYEQYFGPGTRLTVT.